Below, 27 T cell receptor beta chains from the same sample are listed, as sequenced in a study of control samples from healthy donors and cancer patients. Clones were read by immunoSEQ multiplex PCR, and TCRdb kept only the in-frame ones, dropping some. The table shows about 71,000 clones, with roughly 89% occurring only once. Input material: PBMCs. These receptors all come from a man between 60 and 75 years old with lung cancer.

The chain combines TRBV10-3 with TRBJ2-5; D ambiguous. The length of the CDR3 is 14 residues. V lost 0 bases, J lost 2 bases, and 7 bases lay in between. CDR1 and CDR2 (germline): ENHRY, SYGVKD. The CDR3: CAISESSAQETQYF. The CDR3, as DNA: TGTGCCATCAGTGAGTCCTCGGCGCAAGAGACCCAGTACTTC.

The chain joins TRBV4-1 to TRBJ2-5, with a possible D match to TRBD1 (6 bases). CDR3 length: 15 residues. Germline loops: CDR1 MGHRA, CDR2 YSYEKL. Trimming removed 0 bases from V and 4 bases from J, with 12 bases in between. The CDR3 DNA is TGCGCCAGCAGCCAAGATTTTGTGGGGGCAGAGACCCAGTACTTC. It translates to CASSQDFVGAETQYF.

This clone was seen a few times. The rearrangement uses TRBV4-2 and TRBJ1-3; D remains ambiguous. Germline V gene lookup returns CDR1 LGHNA and CDR2 YNFKEQ. The CDR3 consists of 17 residues. The ends were cut back, 2 bases at V and 3 bases at J, with 17 bases in the middle. The CDR3 DNA sequence: TGTGCCAGCAGCCAACAACCGGACCCCGGAGGTGGAAACACCATATATTTT. Encoded protein: CASSQQPDPGGGNTIYF.

This clone has just a few counts. The V and J genes are TRBV27 and TRBJ2-2; a possible D gene is TRBD1 (6 bases). V shed 4 bases and J shed 5 bases, with 11 bases lying between them. Germline CDR1 reads MNHEY; CDR2 reads SMNVEV (reference sequence). The CDR3 spans 14 residues. As DNA, the CDR3 is TGTGCCAGCAGTTCGTTCCAGGGGACCGGGGAGCTGTTTTTT. Residues: CASSSFQGTGELFF.

V gene TRBV11-3 combines with J gene TRBJ2-1, with D maybe TRBD1 (6 bases). V was trimmed by 10 bases and J by 3 bases, leaving 19 bases between them. Germline CDR1 and CDR2: SGHNT and YENEEA. The CDR3 extends over 15 amino acids. The CDR3 DNA reads TGTGCCAAAAGAGATCCGGGACACCTCTACAATGAGCAGTTCTTC. It is translated as CAKRDPGHLYNEQFF.

This chain uses TRBV27 with TRBJ1-2; 8 nucleotides agree with TRBD1. The CDR3 spans 17 residues. The germline CDR1 and CDR2 sequences are MNHEY and SMNVEV (reference sequence). The J segment lost 2 bases and the V segment lost 2 bases, leaving 10 bases of the junction unmatched. CDR3 region: CASSLDNDRGQNYGYTF. The CDR3 region has the DNA TGTGCCAGCAGTTTAGATAACGACAGGGGCCAGAACTATGGCTACACCTTC.

The V gene is TRBV7-2, the J gene TRBJ1-1; D not certain. The ends were cut back, 6 bases at V and 4 bases at J, with 15 bases in the middle. CDR1 is SGHTA and CDR2 is FQGNSA in the germline V gene. The length of the CDR3 is 14 residues. Written as DNA, the CDR3 is TGTGCCAGCAGTTCTACGGGGTGGAGCACTGAAGCTTTCTTT. Its protein is CASSSTGWSTEAFF.

The chain is built from TRBV24-1 and TRBJ1-1, with TRBD1 as a possible D gene (6 bases). Germline CDR1 reads KGHDR; CDR2 reads SFDVKD. V shed 12 bases and J shed 0 bases, with 10 bases lying between them. The CDR3 is 12 amino acids. CDR3 sequence (DNA): TGTGCCTCCACAGGGTTGAACACTGAAGCTTTCTTT. Translating gives CASTGLNTEAFF.

The chain links TRBV7-2 to TRBJ2-1; possibly TRBD2 for D (5 bases). With 4 bases removed from V and 8 bases from J, the gap between germline ends came to 12 bases. CDR3 length: 13 residues. CDR1 is SGHTA and CDR2 is FQGNSA in the germline V gene. CDR3 nucleotides: TGTGCCAGCAGCTACCTGTGGGGAGATGAGCAGTTCTTC. Encoded protein: CASSYLWGDEQFF. The complete variable domain, with remaining parts taken from reference TRBV7-2 and TRBJ2-1, reads GAGVSQSPSNKVTEKGKDVELRCDPISGHTALYWYRQSLGQGLEFLIYFQGNSAPDKSGLPSDRFSAERTGGSVSTLTIQRTQQEDSAVYLCASSYLWGDEQFFGPGTRLTVL.

The V call is TRBV12-3 or TRBV12-4, the J call TRBJ1-2; D ambiguous. This CDR3 comprises 11 residues. V dropped 4 bases and J dropped 8 bases, with 8 bases sitting between them. In nucleotides, the CDR3 is TGTGCCAGCAGTTCCGTAGGAGGCTACACCTTC. It translates to CASSSVGGYTF.

This clone was counted a single time. The CDR3 DNA follows: TGTGCCAGCAGTGAATCTGTTGGATACACCGGGGAGCTGTTTTTT. Its translation: CASSESVGYTGELFF. The V call is TRBV6-1, the J call TRBJ2-2; D gene uncertain. The CDR3 is made up of 15 amino acids. The germline CDR1 and CDR2 sequences are MNHNS and SASEGT. V lost 2 bases and J lost 3, with 10 bases in between.

CDR3 region: CASSQTSRGRLGTEAFF. CDR3 in DNA: TGTGCCAGCAGTCAGACCAGCAGGGGGCGCTTGGGCACTGAAGCTTTCTTT. The chain recombines TRBV6-6 with TRBJ1-1, with TRBD1 matching over 8 bases. CDR1 is MNHNY, CDR2 SVGAGI, per germline (reference sequence). With 5 bases clipped from V and 4 bases from J, the junction kept 15 bases outside the gene matches. The CDR3 totals 17 residues.

The chain uses TRBV7-3 and TRBJ1-2, with TRBD1 as a possible D gene (6 bases). Trimming pared 5 bases from V and 1 base from J, leaving 8 bases between. This CDR3 has 13 residues. The germline gives CDR1 SGHTA, CDR2 FQGTGA. CDR3: CASSGGGNYGYTF. The CDR3 coding sequence is TGTGCCAGCAGCGGGGGCGGTAACTATGGCTACACCTTC.

This clone showed up just once. The chain is built from TRBV6-1 and TRBJ2-5, with TRBD2 matching over 10 bases. V trimming: 2 bases; J trimming: 1 base; junction bases outside the gene matches: 4. In germline, CDR1 is MNHNS, CDR2 SASEGT. The CDR3 loop spans 16 amino acids. DNA of the CDR3: TGTGCCAGCAGTGAAACGGCTAGCGGGGGCCAAGAGACCCAGTACTTC. Amino acid sequence: CASSETASGGQETQYF.

This clone occurred once. This chain joins TRBV5-1 and TRBJ1-2; 7 positions match TRBD1. The germline V gene has CDR1 SGHRS and CDR2 YFSETQ. The CDR3 runs to 17 residues. V lost 5 bases and J lost 6; bases outside the gene matches: 19. The DNA for the CDR3 is TGCGCCAGCAGTCTTGTGGCCGGGACAGCCTCCCGGGATGGCTACACCTTC. Protein product: CASSLVAGTASRDGYTF. The entire variable domain, with the rest obtained from reference TRBV5-1 and TRBJ1-2, is as follows: KAGVTQTPRYLIKTRGQQVTLSCSPISGHRSVSWYQQTPGQGLQFLFEYFSETQRNKGNFPGRFSGRQFSNSRSEMNVSTLELGDSALYLCASSLVAGTASRDGYTFGSGTRLTVV.

V gene TRBV18 combines with J gene TRBJ2-7; D is ambiguous. Trimming removed 1 base at V and 3 bases at J, with 10 bases between. This CDR3 has 14 residues. Germline V gives CDR1 KGHSH, CDR2 LQKENI. The CDR3: CASSPQTTNYEQYV. The CDR3 DNA follows: TGTGCCAGCTCACCACAGACAACGAACTACGAGCAGTACGTC.

V gene TRBV11-3 combines with J gene TRBJ1-1; 9 bases line up with TRBD1. CDR1 is SGHNT, CDR2 YENEEA, per germline. CDR3 length: 14 amino acids. The V segment lost 7 bases and the J segment 8 bases; nucleotides outside the gene matches: 11. The CDR3 protein is CASTGQGLNAEAFF. The CDR3 DNA reads TGTGCCAGCACGGGACAGGGTTTGAATGCCGAAGCTTTCTTT. The variable domain in full, with the rest retrieved from reference TRBV11-3 and TRBJ1-1, is EAGVVQSPRYKIIEKKQPVAFWCNPISGHNTLYWYLQNLGQGPELLIRYENEEAVDDSQLPKDRFSAERLKGVDSTLKIQPAELGDSAVYLCASTGQGLNAEAFFGQGTRLTVV.

This chain connects TRBV5-4 to TRBJ1-3, with D tentatively TRBD1 (6 bases). CDR3 length: 17 amino acids. In germline, CDR1 is SGHNT, CDR2 YYREEE (reference sequence). V was cut by 0 bases and J by 0 bases, with 13 bases left in between. The CDR3 protein is CASSLDRGQSSGNTIYF. In DNA, the CDR3 is TGTGCCAGCAGCTTGGATAGGGGACAAAGCTCTGGAAACACCATATATTTT.

The V and J genes are TRBV7-2 and TRBJ1-3; no firm D call. The CDR3 length is 14 residues. CDR1 and CDR2 (germline): SGHTA, FQGNSA. Trimming took off 8 bases at V and 1 base at J, with 12 bases between the two ends. This chain's CDR3 is CASREELSGNTIYF. CDR3 bases: TGTGCCAGCCGTGAGGAATTATCTGGAAACACCATATATTTT.

The V gene is TRBV6-5, the J gene TRBJ2-3; no clear D. V lost 7 bases and J lost 2, with 10 bases in between. Germline-derived CDR1 and CDR2 are MNHEY and SVGAGI. There are 13 residues in the CDR3. CDR3 in DNA: TGTGCCAGCATCAAGGGCAACACAGATACGCAGTATTTT. Translating it yields CASIKGNTDTQYF.

The chain joins TRBV18 to TRBJ2-7; D is uncertain. V gave up 4 bases and J gave up 1 base, with 17 bases separating them. Germline loops: CDR1 KGHSH, CDR2 LQKENI. The CDR3 is made up of 16 amino acids. CDR3 DNA sequence: TGTGCCAGCTCACGGTCGGGCAGTAGAGTTTCCTACGAGCAGTACGTC. Its protein is CASSRSGSRVSYEQYV.

This clone was detected a few times. This chain connects TRBV6-5 to TRBJ2-7; D unresolved. CDR1 is MNHEY, CDR2 SVGAGI, per germline. This CDR3 is built from 11 residues. V was trimmed by 4 bases and J by 3 bases, leaving 4 bases between them. CDR3 coding DNA: TGTGCCAGCAGTTCCAACTACGAGCAGTACTTC. Amino acids: CASSSNYEQYF.

The J gene is TRBJ2-1, the V gene TRBV9, with D maybe TRBD1 (7 bases). V gave up 5 bases and J gave up 3 bases, with 12 bases separating them. The CDR3 has 14 residues. Looked up from germline, CDR1 is SGDLS and CDR2 is YYNGEE. This chain's CDR3 is CASRRDSFYNEQFF. The CDR3 region has the DNA TGTGCCAGCAGGCGGGACAGCTTCTACAATGAGCAGTTCTTC.

The chain uses TRBV4-1 and TRBJ2-7, with a weak D call TRBD2 (6 bases). Trimming pared 0 bases from V and 4 bases from J, leaving 16 bases between. The CDR3 runs 16 residues. CDR1 MGHRA and CDR2 YSYEKL come from the germline V gene. DNA of the CDR3: TGCGCCAGCAGCCAAGAGGAGGGATGTAGGATGTACGAGCAGTACGTC. This translates into CASSQEEGCRMYEQYV.

V and J are TRBV4-1 and TRBJ1-2; D is undetermined. V gave up 0 bases and J gave up 3 bases, with 8 bases separating them. Germline V gene sequence: CDR1 MGHRA, CDR2 YSYEKL. There are 14 residues in the CDR3. CDR3 DNA: TGCGCCAGCAGCCAAGAACCTGGGGACTATGGCTACACCTTC. Translated, it gives CASSQEPGDYGYTF.

This sequence joins TRBV30 and TRBJ1-2, with a possible D match to TRBD1 (5 bases). V was clipped by 2 bases and J by 3 bases, with 19 bases between them. The V gene's germline CDR1 is GTSNPN and CDR2 SVGIG (reference sequence). CDR3 length: 16 residues. Written as DNA, the CDR3 is TGTGCCTGGAGTACTCTCCTCACAGGACCCGACTATGGCTACACCTTC. Translation gives CAWSTLLTGPDYGYTF.

The chain uses TRBV21-1 and TRBJ2-2; the DNA was not compared with TRBD2, the D call given in the table. TRBV21-1 is listed as a pseudogene. The CDR3 length is 19 residues. This CDR3 is CASSKRSSSYRSSTGELFF. Here the CDR3 DNA reads TGTGCCAGCAGCAAAAGGTCTAGCAGCTACCGGTCGAGCACCGGGGAGCTGTTTTTT.